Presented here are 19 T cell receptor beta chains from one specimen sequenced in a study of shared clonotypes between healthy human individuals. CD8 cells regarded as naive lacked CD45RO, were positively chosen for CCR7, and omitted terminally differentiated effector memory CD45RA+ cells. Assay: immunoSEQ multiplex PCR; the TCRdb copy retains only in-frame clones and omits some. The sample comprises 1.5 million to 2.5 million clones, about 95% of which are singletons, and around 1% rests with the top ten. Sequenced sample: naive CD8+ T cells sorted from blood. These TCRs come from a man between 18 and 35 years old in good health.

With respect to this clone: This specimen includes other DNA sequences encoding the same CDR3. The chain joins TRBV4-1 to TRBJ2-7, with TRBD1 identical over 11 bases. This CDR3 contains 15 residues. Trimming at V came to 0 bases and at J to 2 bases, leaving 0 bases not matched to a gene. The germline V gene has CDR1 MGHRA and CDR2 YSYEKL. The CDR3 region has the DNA TGCGCCAGCAGCCAAGAGGGACAGGGGGCCTACGAGCAGTACTTC. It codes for CASSQEGQGAYEQYF.

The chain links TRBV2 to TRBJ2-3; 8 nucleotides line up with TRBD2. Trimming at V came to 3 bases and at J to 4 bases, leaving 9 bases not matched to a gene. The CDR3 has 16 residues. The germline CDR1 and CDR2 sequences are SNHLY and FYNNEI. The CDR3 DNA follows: TGTGCCAGCAGTGAGTTTGTCGGGGGGGCCCCAGATACGCAGTATTTT. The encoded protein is CASSEFVGGAPDTQYF. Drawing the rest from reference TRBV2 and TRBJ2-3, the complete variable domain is EPEVTQTPSHQVTQMGQEVILRCVPISNHLYFYWYRQILGQKVEFLVSFYNNEISEKSEIFDDQFSVERPDGSNFTLKIRSTKLEDSAMYFCASSEFVGGAPDTQYFGPGTRLTVL.

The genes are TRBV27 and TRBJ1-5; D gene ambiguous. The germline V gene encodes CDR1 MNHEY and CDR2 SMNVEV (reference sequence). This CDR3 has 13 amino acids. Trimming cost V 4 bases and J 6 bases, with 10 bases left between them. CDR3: CASSSWPFQPQHF. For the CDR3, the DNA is TGTGCCAGCAGTTCATGGCCGTTTCAGCCCCAGCATTTT.

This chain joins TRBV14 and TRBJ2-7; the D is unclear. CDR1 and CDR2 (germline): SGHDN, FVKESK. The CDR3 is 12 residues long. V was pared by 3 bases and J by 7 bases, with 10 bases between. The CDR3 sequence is CASSHLAPEQYF. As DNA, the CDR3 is TGTGCCAGCAGCCACCTCGCGCCTGAGCAGTACTTC.

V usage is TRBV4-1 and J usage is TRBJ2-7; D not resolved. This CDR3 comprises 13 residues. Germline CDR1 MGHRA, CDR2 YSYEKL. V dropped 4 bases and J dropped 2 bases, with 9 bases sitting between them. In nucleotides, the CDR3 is TGCGCCAGCAGCCCCCAAGTTCCCTACGAGCAGTACTTC. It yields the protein CASSPQVPYEQYF.

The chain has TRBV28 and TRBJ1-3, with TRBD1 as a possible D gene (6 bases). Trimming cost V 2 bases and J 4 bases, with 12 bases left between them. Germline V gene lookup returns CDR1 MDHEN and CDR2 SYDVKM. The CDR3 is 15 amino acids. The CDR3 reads CASSLPETGGNTIYF. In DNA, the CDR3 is TGTGCCAGCAGTTTACCTGAGACAGGAGGAAACACCATATATTTT.

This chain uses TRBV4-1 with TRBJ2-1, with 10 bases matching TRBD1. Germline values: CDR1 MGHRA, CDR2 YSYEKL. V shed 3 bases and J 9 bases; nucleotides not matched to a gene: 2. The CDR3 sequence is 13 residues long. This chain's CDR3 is CASSQGQGPEQFF. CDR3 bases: TGCGCCAGCAGCCAGGGACAGGGGCCTGAGCAGTTCTTC.

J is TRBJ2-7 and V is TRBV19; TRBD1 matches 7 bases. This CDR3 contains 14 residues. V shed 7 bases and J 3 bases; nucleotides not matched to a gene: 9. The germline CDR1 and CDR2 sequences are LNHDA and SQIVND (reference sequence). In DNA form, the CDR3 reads TGTGCCAGTACCACCACCCAGGGGGACTACGAGCAGTACTTC. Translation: CASTTTQGDYEQYF.

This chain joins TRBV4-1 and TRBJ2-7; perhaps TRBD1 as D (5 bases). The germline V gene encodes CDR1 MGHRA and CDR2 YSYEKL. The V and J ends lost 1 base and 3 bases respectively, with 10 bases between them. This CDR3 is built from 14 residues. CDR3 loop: CASSQVDTRYEQYF. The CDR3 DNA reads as TGCGCCAGCAGCCAAGTGGACACACGCTACGAGCAGTACTTC.

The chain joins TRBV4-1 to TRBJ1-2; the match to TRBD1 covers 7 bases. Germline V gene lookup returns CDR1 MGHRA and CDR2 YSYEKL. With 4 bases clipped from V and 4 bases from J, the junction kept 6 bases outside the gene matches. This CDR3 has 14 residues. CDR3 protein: CASSLLTGAYGYTF. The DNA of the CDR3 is TGCGCCAGCAGCCTACTCACAGGGGCCTATGGCTACACCTTC.

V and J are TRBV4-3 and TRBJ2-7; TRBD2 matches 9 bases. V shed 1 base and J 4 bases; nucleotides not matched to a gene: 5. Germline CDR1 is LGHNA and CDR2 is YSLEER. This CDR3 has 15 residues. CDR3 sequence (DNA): TGCGCCAGCAGCCAAGTTTCTAGCGGGATATACGAGCAGTACTTC. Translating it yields CASSQVSSGIYEQYF.

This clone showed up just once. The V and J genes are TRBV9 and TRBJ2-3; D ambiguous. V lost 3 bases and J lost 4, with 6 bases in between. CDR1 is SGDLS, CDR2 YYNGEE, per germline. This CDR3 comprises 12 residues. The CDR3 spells CASSGNSDTQYF. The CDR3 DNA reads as TGTGCCAGCAGCGGAAACTCAGATACGCAGTATTTT. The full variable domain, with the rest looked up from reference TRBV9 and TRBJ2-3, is DSGVTQTPKHLITATGQRVTLRCSPRSGDLSVYWYQQSLDQGLQFLIQYYNGEERAKGNILERFSAQQFPDLHSELNLSSLELGDSALYFCASSGNSDTQYFGPGTRLTVL.

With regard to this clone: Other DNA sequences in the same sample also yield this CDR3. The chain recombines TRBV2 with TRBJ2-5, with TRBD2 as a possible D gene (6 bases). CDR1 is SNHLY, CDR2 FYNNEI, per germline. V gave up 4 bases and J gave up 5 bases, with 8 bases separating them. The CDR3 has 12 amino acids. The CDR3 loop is CASSGGDETQYF. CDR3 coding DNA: TGTGCCAGCAGTGGGGGGGACGAGACCCAGTACTTC.

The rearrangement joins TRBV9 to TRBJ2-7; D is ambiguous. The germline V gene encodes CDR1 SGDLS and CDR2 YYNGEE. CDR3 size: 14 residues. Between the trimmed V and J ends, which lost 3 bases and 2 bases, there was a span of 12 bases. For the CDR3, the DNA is TGTGCCAGCAGCGCCCCGGGCAGTACCTACGAGCAGTACTTC. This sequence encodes CASSAPGSTYEQYF.

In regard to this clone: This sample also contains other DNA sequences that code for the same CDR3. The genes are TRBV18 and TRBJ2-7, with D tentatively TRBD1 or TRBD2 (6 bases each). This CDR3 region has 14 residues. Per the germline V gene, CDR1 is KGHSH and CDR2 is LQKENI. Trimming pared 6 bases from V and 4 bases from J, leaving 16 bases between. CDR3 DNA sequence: TGTGCCAGCTCCCCGGCCGGGGGCAGTTACGAGCAGTACTTC. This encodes CASSPAGGSYEQYF. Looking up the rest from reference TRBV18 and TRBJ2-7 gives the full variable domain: NAGVMQNPRHLVRRRGQEARLRCSPMKGHSHVYWYRQLPEEGLKFMVYLQKENIIDESGMPKERFSAEFPKEGPSILRIQQVVRGDSAAYFCASSPAGGSYEQYFGPGTRLTVT.

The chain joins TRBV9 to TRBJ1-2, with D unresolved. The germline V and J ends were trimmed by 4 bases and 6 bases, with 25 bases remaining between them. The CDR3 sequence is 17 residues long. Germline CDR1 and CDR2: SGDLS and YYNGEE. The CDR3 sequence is CASSPAAAGGEINGYTF. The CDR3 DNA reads TGTGCCAGCAGCCCAGCAGCGGCGGGAGGTGAGATAAATGGCTACACCTTC.

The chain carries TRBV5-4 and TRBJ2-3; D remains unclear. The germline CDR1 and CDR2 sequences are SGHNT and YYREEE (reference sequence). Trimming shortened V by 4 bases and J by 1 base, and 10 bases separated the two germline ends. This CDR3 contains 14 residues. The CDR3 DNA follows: TGTGCCAGCAGCCCCGGGTGGGGCACAGATACGCAGTATTTT. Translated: CASSPGWGTDTQYF.

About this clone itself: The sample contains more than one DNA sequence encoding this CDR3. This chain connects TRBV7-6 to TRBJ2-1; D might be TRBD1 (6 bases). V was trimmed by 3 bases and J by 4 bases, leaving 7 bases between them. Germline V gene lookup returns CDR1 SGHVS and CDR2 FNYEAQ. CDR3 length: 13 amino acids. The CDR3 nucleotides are TGTGCCAGCAGCTTGGACAGTTACAATGAGCAGTTCTTC. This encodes CASSLDSYNEQFF.

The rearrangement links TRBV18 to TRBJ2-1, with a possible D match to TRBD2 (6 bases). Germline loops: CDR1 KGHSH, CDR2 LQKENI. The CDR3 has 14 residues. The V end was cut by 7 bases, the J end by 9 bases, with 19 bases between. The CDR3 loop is CASWDLGGSGEQFF. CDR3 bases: TGTGCCAGCTGGGACCTCGGAGGGTCGGGTGAGCAGTTCTTC.